This T cell receptor beta chain was found in a study of blood T cell repertoires in COVID-19 (dated by TCRdb to 2018 to 2021). Regarding the complete study: The collaborator samples originated in the United States, Italy and Spain and spanned the acute and convalescent phases of COVID-19. Sample metadata almost always included a de-identified subject ID, COVID-19 status, age in years and sex. The prospective study material was composed of cDNA or gDNA derived from T cells, B-cell-depleted T cells, or PBMCs. Where available, HLA class I and class II types were taken from metadata supplied by the sample provider and were not determined by assay-based typing. Subjects who had been exposed to COVID-19, were actively infected with it, or had recovered from it provided the deeply sampled blood TCRbeta repertoires that made up the dataset. The repertoires were released in a freely available public database meant as a resource for research on the immune response to SARS-CoV-2. The samples were drawn from the first 160 participants of the ongoing ImmuneRACE study and from some 1,300 subjects provided by 6 global collaborators.

TCRbeta CDR3 regions were amplified from genomic DNA by means of the immunoSEQ Assay, a bias-controlled multiplex PCR. In the paper's pipeline: The number of nucleated cells in each sample was estimated by amplification of reference gene primers within the assay. To quantify the absolute abundance of each unique TCRbeta CDR3 rearrangement, sequence reads were collapsed and filtered. Productive Simpson clonality was computed per sample as the square root of Simpson's diversity index over productive rearrangements. The source is immuneACCESS, and TCRdb retained only in-frame sequences with V and J called. Part of the clones is not carried over; for the studies checked, unresolved V genes explain less than half of this, and the remainder is unexplained. The V and J calls and clone size are taken from that table; D and trimming were inferred from the DNA. The table for this sample lists 100,000 or so clones; around 85% of them were counted only once. The ten biggest clones cover 13% of the sample.

The collaborating institutions used their own protocols to collect whole blood in K2EDTA tubes. For TCRbeta analysis, collaborators shipped samples in one of three forms: frozen whole blood, isolated PBMCs, or DNA extracted from either of those sample types. The germline V and J ends show losses of 2 bases and 6 bases respectively, and no gene match explains 11 bases of the junction. The CDR3, cysteine through phenylalanine, is 18 amino acids long. Solely the CDR3 DNA is kept, with 54 bases framed from the first base. CDR1 MNHEY and CDR2 SMNVEV are derived from the germline V gene (reference sequence). Notes on this clone: What this receptor recognizes is not known. No much larger clone exists at a distance of one base, and base qualities are not known.

The paper's findings and limits, for the study overall: Clinical and demographic metadata were provided uncurated, with the amount varying by source and participant.

The specimen was peripheral blood. The receptor comes from a man aged 50-60 years with active or convalescent COVID-19. Here the chain combines TRBV27 and TRBJ1-6; 9 nucleotides in the junction match TRBD1. The DNA sequence is given as TGTGCCAGCAGTTTAACTTCTTTCCGGGACAGGGTTAATTCACCCCTCCACTTT. It translates to CASSLTSFRDRVNSPLHF.